The next 3 T cell receptor beta chains were all read from a single sample in a study of blood T cell repertoires in COVID-19. The repertoire was sequenced with immunoSEQ multiplex PCR; TCRdb's copy has only in-frame clones and lacks some. The repertoire includes more than 400,000 clones, approximately 85% of them detected once, and 3% to 4% sits in the top ten. Input material: peripheral blood. The receptors stem from a human donor in a cohort sampled during active COVID-19.

V is TRBV5-4 and J is TRBJ2-4; 9 bases are a match to TRBD2. The CDR3 covers 16 residues. The V gene end was trimmed by 3 bases and the J gene end by 5 bases; junction bases not matched to a gene: 9. The V gene's germline CDR1 is SGHNT and CDR2 YYREEE (reference sequence). The CDR3 loop reads CASSSPRREGENIQYF. Here the CDR3 DNA reads TGTGCCAGCAGCTCTCCCAGGCGGGAGGGAGAAAACATTCAGTACTTC.

V is TRBV29-1 and J is TRBJ2-2; 7 bases are shared with TRBD2. The CDR3 sequence is 16 residues long. V lost 5 bases, J lost 4 bases, and 13 bases stayed unmatched. The germline V gene has CDR1 SQVTM and CDR2 ANQGSEA. The CDR3 protein is CSVLPWGEGATGELFF. In DNA form, the CDR3 reads TGCAGCGTTCTTCCGTGGGGGGAGGGCGCCACCGGGGAGCTGTTTTTT.

The chain joins TRBV6-5 to TRBJ2-7; D gene ambiguous. The CDR3 contains 15 residues. Germline-derived CDR1 and CDR2 are MNHEY and SVGAGI. V was shortened by 0 bases and J by 8 bases, with 17 bases between the two germline ends. This chain's CDR3 is CASSYSLDSDSKQYF. Here the CDR3 DNA reads TGTGCCAGCAGTTACTCGTTGGATTCAGACTCGAAGCAGTACTTC.